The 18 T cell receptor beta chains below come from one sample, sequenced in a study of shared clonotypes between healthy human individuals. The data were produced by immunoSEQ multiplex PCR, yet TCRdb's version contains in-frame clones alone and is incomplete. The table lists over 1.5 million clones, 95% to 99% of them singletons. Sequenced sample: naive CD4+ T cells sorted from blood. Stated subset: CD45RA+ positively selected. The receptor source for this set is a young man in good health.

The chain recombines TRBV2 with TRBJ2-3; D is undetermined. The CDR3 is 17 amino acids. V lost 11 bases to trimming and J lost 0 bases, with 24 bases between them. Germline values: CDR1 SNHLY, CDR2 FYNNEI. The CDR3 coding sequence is TGTGCCGGCACCAAGCTGCCTGGGGTGGGTAGCACAGATACGCAGTATTTT. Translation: CAGTKLPGVGSTDTQYF.

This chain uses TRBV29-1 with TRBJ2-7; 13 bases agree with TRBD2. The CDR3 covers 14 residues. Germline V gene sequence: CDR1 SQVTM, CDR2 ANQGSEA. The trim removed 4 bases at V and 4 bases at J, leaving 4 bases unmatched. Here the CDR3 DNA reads TGCAGCGTTGGCCTACTAGCGGGAGGGTACGAGCAGTACTTC. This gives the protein CSVGLLAGGYEQYF.

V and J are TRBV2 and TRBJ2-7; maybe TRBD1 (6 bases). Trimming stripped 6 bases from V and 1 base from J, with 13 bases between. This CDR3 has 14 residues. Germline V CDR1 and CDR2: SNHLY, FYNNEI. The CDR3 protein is CASRRTVRSYEQYF. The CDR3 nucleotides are TGTGCCAGCAGGCGGACAGTCCGATCCTACGAGCAGTACTTC.

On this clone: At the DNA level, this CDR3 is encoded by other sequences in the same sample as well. The CDR3 DNA is TGTGCCAGCAGCGTAAGAACGAACACCGGGGAGCTGTTTTTT. Amino acid sequence: CASSVRTNTGELFF. This chain connects TRBV9 to TRBJ2-2; D gene uncertain. CDR1 and CDR2 from the germline V gene are SGDLS and YYNGEE. The CDR3 consists of 14 residues. Trimming took 1 base from V and 0 from J, leaving 4 bases between them.

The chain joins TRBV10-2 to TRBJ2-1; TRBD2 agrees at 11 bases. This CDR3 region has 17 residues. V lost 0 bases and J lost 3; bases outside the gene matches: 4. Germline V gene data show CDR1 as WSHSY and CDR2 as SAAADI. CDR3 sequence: CASSESKLAGVYNEQFF. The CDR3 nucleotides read TGCGCCAGCAGTGAGTCGAAACTAGCGGGAGTCTACAATGAGCAGTTCTTC.

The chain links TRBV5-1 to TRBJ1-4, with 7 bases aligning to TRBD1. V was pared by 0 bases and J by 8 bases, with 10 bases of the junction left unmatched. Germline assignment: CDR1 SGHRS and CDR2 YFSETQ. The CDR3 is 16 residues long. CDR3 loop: CASSLVGGQSLEKLFF. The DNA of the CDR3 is TGCGCCAGCAGCTTGGTAGGGGGACAGAGTCTGGAAAAACTGTTTTTT.

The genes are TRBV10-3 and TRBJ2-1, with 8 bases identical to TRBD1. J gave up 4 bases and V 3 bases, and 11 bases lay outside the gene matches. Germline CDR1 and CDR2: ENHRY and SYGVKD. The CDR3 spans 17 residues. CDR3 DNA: TGTGCCATCAGTGATGGGGATTGGCGGGACAGGTACAATGAGCAGTTCTTC. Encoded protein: CAISDGDWRDRYNEQFF.

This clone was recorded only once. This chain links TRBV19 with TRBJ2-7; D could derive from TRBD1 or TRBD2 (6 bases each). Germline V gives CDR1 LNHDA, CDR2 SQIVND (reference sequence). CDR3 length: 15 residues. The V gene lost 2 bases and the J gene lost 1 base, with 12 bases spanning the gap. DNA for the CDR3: TGTGCCAGTAGTATACTCGGGGGCGCGTCCTACGAGCAGTACTTC. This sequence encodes CASSILGGASYEQYF. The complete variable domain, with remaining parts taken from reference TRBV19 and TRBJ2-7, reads DGGITQSPKYLFRKEGQNVTLSCEQNLNHDAMYWYRQDPGQGLRLIYYSQIVNDFQKGDIAEGYSVSREKKESFPLTVTSAQKNPTAFYLCASSILGGASYEQYFGPGTRLTVT.

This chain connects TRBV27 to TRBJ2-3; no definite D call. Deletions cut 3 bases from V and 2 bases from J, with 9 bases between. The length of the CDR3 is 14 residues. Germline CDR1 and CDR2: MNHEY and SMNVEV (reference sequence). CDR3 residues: CASSFQKYTDTQYF. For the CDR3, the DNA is TGTGCCAGCAGTTTTCAGAAATACACAGATACGCAGTATTTT.

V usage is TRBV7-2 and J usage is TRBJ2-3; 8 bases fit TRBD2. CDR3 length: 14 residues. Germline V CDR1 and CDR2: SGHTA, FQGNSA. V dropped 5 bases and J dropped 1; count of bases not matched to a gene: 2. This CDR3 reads CASSPAGGTDTQYF. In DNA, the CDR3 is TGTGCCAGCAGCCCAGCGGGGGGCACAGATACGCAGTATTTT. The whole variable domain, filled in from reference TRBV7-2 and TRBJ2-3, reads GAGVSQSPSNKVTEKGKDVELRCDPISGHTALYWYRQSLGQGLEFLIYFQGNSAPDKSGLPSDRFSAERTGGSVSTLTIQRTQQEDSAVYLCASSPAGGTDTQYFGPGTRLTVL.

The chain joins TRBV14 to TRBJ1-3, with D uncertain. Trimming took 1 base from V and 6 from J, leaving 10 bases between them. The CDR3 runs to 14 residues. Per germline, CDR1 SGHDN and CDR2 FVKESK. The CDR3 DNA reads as TGTGCCAGCAGCCAAGCAGGTCGGGTAAACACCATATATTTT. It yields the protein CASSQAGRVNTIYF.

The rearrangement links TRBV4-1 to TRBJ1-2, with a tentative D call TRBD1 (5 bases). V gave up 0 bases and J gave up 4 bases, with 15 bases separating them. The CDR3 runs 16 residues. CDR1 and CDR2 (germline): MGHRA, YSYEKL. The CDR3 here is CASSQDSGGLPYGYTF. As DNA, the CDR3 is TGCGCCAGCAGCCAAGATTCGGGGGGTTTACCCTATGGCTACACCTTC.

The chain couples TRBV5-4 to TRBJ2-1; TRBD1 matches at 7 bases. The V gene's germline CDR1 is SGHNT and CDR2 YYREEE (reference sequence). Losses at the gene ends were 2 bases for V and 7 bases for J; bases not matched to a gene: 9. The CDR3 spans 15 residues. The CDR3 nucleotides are TGTGCCAGCAGCTTTAAAGGGGGCCTGGGAAATGAGCAGTTCTTC. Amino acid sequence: CASSFKGGLGNEQFF.

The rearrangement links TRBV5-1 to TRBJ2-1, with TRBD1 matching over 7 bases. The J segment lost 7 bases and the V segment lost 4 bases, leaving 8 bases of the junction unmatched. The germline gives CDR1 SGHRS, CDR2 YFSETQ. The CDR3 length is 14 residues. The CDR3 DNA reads TGCGCCAGCAGCGCCGGGACAGTTAATAATGAGCAGTTCTTC. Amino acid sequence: CASSAGTVNNEQFF.

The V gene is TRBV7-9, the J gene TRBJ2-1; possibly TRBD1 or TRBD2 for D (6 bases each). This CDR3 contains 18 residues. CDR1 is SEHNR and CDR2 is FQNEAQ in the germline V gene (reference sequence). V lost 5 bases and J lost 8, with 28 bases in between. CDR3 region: CASSPSGATWEWVDEQFF. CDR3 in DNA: TGTGCCAGCAGCCCCTCGGGGGCTACGTGGGAGTGGGTGGATGAGCAGTTCTTC.

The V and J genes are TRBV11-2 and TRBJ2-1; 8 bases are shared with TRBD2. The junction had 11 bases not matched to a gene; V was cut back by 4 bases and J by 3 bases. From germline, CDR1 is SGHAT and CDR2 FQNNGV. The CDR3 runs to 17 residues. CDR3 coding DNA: TGTGCCAGCAGCTCCCCCGGGGGGGAAATAGGCTACAATGAGCAGTTCTTC. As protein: CASSSPGGEIGYNEQFF.

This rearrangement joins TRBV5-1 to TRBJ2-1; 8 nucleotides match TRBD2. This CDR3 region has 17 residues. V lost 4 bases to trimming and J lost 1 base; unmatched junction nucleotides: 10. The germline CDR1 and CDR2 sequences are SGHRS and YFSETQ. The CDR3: CASSPTWAGGSYNEQFF. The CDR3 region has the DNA TGCGCCAGCAGCCCGACTTGGGCGGGAGGATCCTACAATGAGCAGTTCTTC.

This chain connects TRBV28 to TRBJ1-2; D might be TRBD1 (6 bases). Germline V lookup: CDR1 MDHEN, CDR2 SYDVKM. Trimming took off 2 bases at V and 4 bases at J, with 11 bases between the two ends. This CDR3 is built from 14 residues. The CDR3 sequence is CASSLRGTIYGYTF. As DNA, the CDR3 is TGTGCCAGCAGTTTAAGGGGGACGATCTATGGCTACACCTTC.